These T cell receptor beta chains were read from a single sample in a study of persistence of HIV-infected CD4 T cells. Here immunoSEQ multiplex PCR was the method, and the copy in TCRdb shows in-frame clones only, minus some. This table holds roughly 30,000 clones, roughly four fifths found once. Which antigens these TCRs recognize remains unknown. Sequenced material: CD4+ T cells sorted from PBMCs after approximately 19-hour stimulation, taken from a patient who received antiretroviral therapy. The receptors derive from an adult man with HIV who was CMV-seropositive. Both conserved end residues are part of each CDR3. A D gene is named only where the DNA matches it firmly. Rows give clone size only sometimes, using once, few, many, or a class for an expanded clone.

CDR3: CATSRDLPKRDEQYF
DNA: TGTGCCACCAGCAGAGATCTCCCTAAGAGGGACGAGCAGTACTTC
V: TRBV15
D: -
J: TRBJ2-7
size: -

CDR3: CATSRDPGSGNTIYF
DNA: TGTGCCACCAGCAGAGACCCAGGATCTGGAAACACCATATATTTT
V: TRBV15
D: -
J: TRBJ1-3
size: -

CDR3: CASSEGIQGDTDTQYF
DNA: TGTGCCAGCAGTGAAGGAATACAGGGGGACACAGATACGCAGTATTTT
V: TRBV2
D: TRBD1
J: TRBJ2-3
size: -

CDR3: CASSEAAGYSQPQHF
DNA: TGTGCCAGCAGTGAAGCAGCAGGGTACAGTCAGCCCCAGCATTTT
V: TRBV6-1
D: -
J: TRBJ1-5
size: -

CDR3: CASSPTGSGEQYF
DNA: TGTGCCAGCTCCCCCACAGGGTCGGGCGAGCAGTACTTC
V: TRBV18
D: -
J: TRBJ2-7
size: -

CDR3: CSVKQGTGNTIYF
DNA: TGCAGCGTGAAACAGGGCACTGGAAACACCATATATTTT
V: TRBV29-1
D: -
J: TRBJ1-3
size: -

CDR3: CASSPLQGDSNQPQHF
DNA: TGTGCCAGCAGCCCGTTACAGGGGGATAGCAATCAGCCCCAGCATTTT
V: TRBV2
D: TRBD1
J: TRBJ1-5
size: -

CDR3: CSASSSGAPGGTDTQYF
DNA: TGCAGTGCTAGTTCTAGCGGGGCCCCAGGGGGCACAGATACGCAGTATTTT
V: TRBV20-1
D: TRBD2
J: TRBJ2-3
size: -

CDR3: CASSLSPQVAYEQYF
DNA: TGCGCCAGCAGCTTGTCCCCCCAGGTAGCGTACGAGCAGTACTTC
V: TRBV5-1
D: -
J: TRBJ2-7
size: -

CDR3: CASSQGPGTEAFF
DNA: TGCGCCAGCAGCCAAGGCCCCGGGACAGAAGCTTTCTTT
V: TRBV4-1
D: -
J: TRBJ1-1
size: few

CDR3: CASSSFVGVLSYEQYF
DNA: TGTGCCAGCAGCTCATTTGTGGGGGTATTATCCTACGAGCAGTACTTC
V: TRBV5-5
D: -
J: TRBJ2-7
size: -

CDR3: CASSSTANTEAFF
DNA: TGCGCCAGCAGCTCGACAGCTAACACTGAAGCTTTCTTT
V: TRBV5-1
D: -
J: TRBJ1-1
size: -

CDR3: CASRRGGTNTEAFF
DNA: TGTGCCAGCCGGAGGGGGGGGACGAACACTGAAGCTTTCTTT
V: TRBV7-2
D: -
J: TRBJ1-1
size: -

CDR3: CASSSGQGGPDTQYF
DNA: TGTGCCAGCAGCTCGGGACAGGGGGGTCCAGATACGCAGTATTTT
V: TRBV9
D: TRBD1
J: TRBJ2-3
size: -

CDR3: CASSLTGAITDTQYF
DNA: TGTGCCAGCAGCTTAACTGGGGCTATCACAGATACGCAGTATTTT
V: TRBV7-3
D: -
J: TRBJ2-3
size: -

CDR3: CASTIAGGRDTQYF
DNA: TGTGCCAGCACCATAGCGGGGGGGAGGGATACGCAGTATTTT
V: TRBV5-4
D: TRBD2
J: TRBJ2-3
size: -

CDR3: CASSKPGELFF
DNA: TGTGCCAGCAGTAAGCCCGGGGAGCTGTTTTTT
V: TRBV6-5
D: -
J: TRBJ2-2
size: -

CDR3: CASSRGNTEAFF
DNA: TGTGCCAGCAGCCGAGGGAACACTGAAGCTTTCTTT
V: TRBV7-9
D: -
J: TRBJ1-1
size: few

CDR3: CASICRGNQPQHF
DNA: TGCGCCAGCATCTGCAGGGGAAATCAGCCCCAGCATTTT
V: TRBV10-1
D: -
J: TRBJ1-5
size: -

CDR3: CASSLEKGTASEKLFF
DNA: TGTGCCAGCAGCTTGGAAAAGGGGACAGCTAGCGAAAAACTGTTTTTT
V: TRBV5-4
D: TRBD1
J: TRBJ1-4
size: -

CDR3: CATSDSPGQGSYEQYF
DNA: TGTGCCACCAGTGACAGCCCGGGACAGGGGTCCTACGAGCAGTACTTC
V: TRBV24-1
D: TRBD1
J: TRBJ2-7
size: once

CDR3: CASSQGGTGPPEQYF
DNA: TGTGCCAGCTCACAGGGAGGGACAGGGCCTCCCGAGCAGTACTTC
V: TRBV18
D: TRBD1
J: TRBJ2-7
size: -

CDR3: CAISEAEYSSTDTQYF
DNA: TGTGCCATCAGTGAGGCGGAGTACTCAAGCACAGATACGCAGTATTTT
V: TRBV10-3
D: -
J: TRBJ2-3
size: -

CDR3: CASSLLINGPDYEQCF
DNA: TGTGCCAGCAGTCTACTAATTAACGGGCCTGACTACGAGCAGTGCTTC
V: TRBV6-7
D: -
J: TRBJ2-7
size: -

CDR3: CASSAYNSPLHF
DNA: TGTGCCAGCAGTGCCTATAATTCACCCCTCCACTTT
V: TRBV25-1
D: -
J: TRBJ1-6
size: once

CDR3: CATSDAGTYTGELFF
DNA: TGTGCCACCAGTGACGCCGGGACCTATACCGGGGAGCTGTTTTTT
V: TRBV24-1
D: -
J: TRBJ2-2
size: -

CDR3: CASRALAGTEAFF
DNA: TGTGCCAGTAGAGCCCTGGCGGGCACTGAAGCTTTCTTT
V: TRBV19
D: -
J: TRBJ1-1
size: -

CDR3: CASTGYSLNTIYF
DNA: TGTGCCAGCACTGGCTACTCTTTGAACACCATATATTTT
V: TRBV6-5
D: -
J: TRBJ1-3
size: -

CDR3: CASSTQISGNTIYF
DNA: TGTGCCAGTAGTACACAGATCTCTGGAAACACCATATATTTT
V: TRBV19
D: -
J: TRBJ1-3
size: -

CDR3: CASAVGGSTNEKLFF
DNA: TGTGCCAGCGCAGTCGGGGGTTCCACTAATGAAAAACTGTTTTTT
V: TRBV28
D: -
J: TRBJ1-4
size: once

CDR3: CASSLAGGTFGVTQYF
DNA: TGTGCCAGCAGCTTGGCGGGGGGCACCTTCGGGGTGACGCAGTATTTT
V: TRBV5-5
D: -
J: TRBJ2-3
size: -

CDR3: CASSNATGMTQYF
DNA: TGCGCCAGCAGCAACGCGACAGGGATGACGCAGTATTTT
V: TRBV5-1
D: TRBD1
J: TRBJ2-3
size: -

CDR3: CASRPGTGDTGELFF
DNA: TGCGCCAGCAGACCGGGGACAGGGGACACCGGGGAGCTGTTTTTT
V: TRBV5-1
D: TRBD1
J: TRBJ2-2
size: -

CDR3: CASSSRSPQHF
DNA: TGTGCCAGCAGTTCCCGATCCCCCCAGCATTTT
V: TRBV28
D: -
J: TRBJ1-5
size: -

CDR3: CASSPEGHGYTF
DNA: TGTGCCAGCTCACCAGAAGGTCATGGCTACACCTTC
V: TRBV18
D: -
J: TRBJ1-2
size: -

CDR3: CAISAGTGGALAEAFF
DNA: TGTGCCATCAGTGCCGGGACAGGGGGCGCGCTGGCTGAAGCTTTCTTT
V: TRBV10-3
D: TRBD1
J: TRBJ1-1
size: -

CDR3: CASLTDGSNTGELFF
DNA: TGTGCCAGCCTAACCGACGGATCGAACACCGGGGAGCTGTTTTTT
V: TRBV5-4
D: -
J: TRBJ2-2
size: once

CDR3: CASRVGGGELFF
DNA: TGTGCCAGCAGGGTAGGGGGCGGGGAGCTGTTTTTT
V: TRBV7-3
D: -
J: TRBJ2-2
size: -

CDR3: CASRWDRVTEQYF
DNA: TGCGCCAGCAGGTGGGACAGGGTTACCGAGCAGTACTTC
V: TRBV5-1
D: TRBD1
J: TRBJ2-7
size: -

CDR3: CASKHVSGANVLTF
DNA: TGTGCCAGTAAACATGTCTCTGGGGCCAACGTCCTGACTTTC
V: TRBV19
D: -
J: TRBJ2-6
size: -

CDR3: CASTPGGTPQHF
DNA: TGTGCCAGCACTCCGGGTGGTACGCCCCAGCATTTT
V: TRBV6-6
D: -
J: TRBJ1-5
size: once

CDR3: CASTGTENEKLFF
DNA: TGTGCCAGCACCGGGACAGAGAATGAAAAACTGTTTTTT
V: TRBV2
D: TRBD1
J: TRBJ1-4
size: -

CDR3: CASTDPGQGLAGANVLTF
DNA: TGTGCCAGTACTGACCCTGGACAGGGTCTTGCTGGGGCCAACGTCCTGACTTTC
V: TRBV19
D: TRBD1
J: TRBJ2-6
size: -

CDR3: CASTDRASGYTF
DNA: TGTGCCAGCACGGACAGGGCCTCTGGCTACACCTTC
V: TRBV18
D: TRBD1
J: TRBJ1-2
size: few

CDR3: CASSLGYRGDDYEQYF
DNA: TGTGCCAGCAGCTTAGGTTACAGGGGTGACGACTACGAGCAGTACTTC
V: TRBV7-2
D: TRBD1
J: TRBJ2-7
size: -

CDR3: CASSHPSSNTIYF
DNA: TGTGCCAGCAGCCACCCTTCGTCGAACACCATATATTTT
V: TRBV4-2
D: -
J: TRBJ1-3
size: -

CDR3: CASSHSGGLSSYNEQFF
DNA: TGTGCCAGCAGTCATTCCGGGGGCCTGAGCTCCTACAATGAGCAGTTCTTC
V: TRBV9
D: -
J: TRBJ2-1
size: -

CDR3: CASSPGTGNTIYF
DNA: TGTGCCAGCAGCCCCGGAACTGGAAACACCATATATTTT
V: TRBV7-8
D: -
J: TRBJ1-3
size: -

CDR3: CASSLMGQITEAFF
DNA: TGTGCCAGCAGTTTAATGGGACAGATAACTGAAGCTTTCTTT
V: TRBV28
D: TRBD1
J: TRBJ1-1
size: -

CDR3: CASSVSVDSLYEQYF
DNA: TGTGCCAGCAGCGTCTCCGTGGACAGTCTCTACGAGCAGTACTTC
V: TRBV9
D: -
J: TRBJ2-7
size: few

CDR3: CASSPNRDSGANVLTF
DNA: TGTGCCAGCAGCCCCAACAGGGACTCTGGGGCCAACGTCCTGACTTTC
V: TRBV7-2
D: -
J: TRBJ2-6
size: -

CDR3: CASSLLVERDSFYEQYF
DNA: TGTGCCAGCAGCTTATTGGTAGAACGGGACAGTTTCTACGAGCAGTACTTC
V: TRBV11-2
D: TRBD1
J: TRBJ2-7
size: -

CDR3: CASSLREDNSPLHF
DNA: TGTGCCAGCAGCCTCCGGGAAGATAATTCACCCCTCCACTTT
V: TRBV3-1/TRBV3-2
D: -
J: TRBJ1-6
size: few

CDR3: CASSGGTPVSGNTIYF
DNA: TGTGCCAGCAGTGGAGGGACACCCGTCTCTGGAAACACCATATATTTT
V: TRBV6-1
D: -
J: TRBJ1-3
size: -

CDR3: CASRSPSGIGGPYEQYF
DNA: TGTGCCAGCAGGAGCCCTAGCGGGATTGGGGGGCCATACGAGCAGTACTTC
V: TRBV27
D: TRBD2
J: TRBJ2-7
size: -

CDR3: CASSFRDTDTQYF
DNA: TGCGCCAGCAGCTTCCGGGACACAGATACGCAGTATTTT
V: TRBV5-1
D: -
J: TRBJ2-3
size: -

CDR3: CASSPPLGTYQPQHF
DNA: TGTGCCAGTAGTCCACCCCTGGGGACATATCAGCCCCAGCATTTT
V: TRBV19
D: -
J: TRBJ1-5
size: -

CDR3: CASSPQVGSNYGYTF
DNA: TGCGCCAGCAGCCCTCAGGTCGGGTCTAACTATGGCTACACCTTC
V: TRBV5-1
D: -
J: TRBJ1-2
size: -